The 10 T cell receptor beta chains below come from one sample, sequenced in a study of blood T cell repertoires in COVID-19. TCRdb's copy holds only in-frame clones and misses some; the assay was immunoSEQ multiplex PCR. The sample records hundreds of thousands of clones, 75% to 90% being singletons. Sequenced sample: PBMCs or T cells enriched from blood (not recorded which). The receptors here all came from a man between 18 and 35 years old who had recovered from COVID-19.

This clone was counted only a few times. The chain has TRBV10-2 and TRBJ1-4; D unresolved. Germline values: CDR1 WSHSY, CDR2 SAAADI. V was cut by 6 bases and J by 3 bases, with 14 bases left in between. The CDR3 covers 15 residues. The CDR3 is CASRITGSANEKLFF. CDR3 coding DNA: TGCGCCAGCAGGATAACGGGATCGGCTAATGAAAAACTGTTTTTT.

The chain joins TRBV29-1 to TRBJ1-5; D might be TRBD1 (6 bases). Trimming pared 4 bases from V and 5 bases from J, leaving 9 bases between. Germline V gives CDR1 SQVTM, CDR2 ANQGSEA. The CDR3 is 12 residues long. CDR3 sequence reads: CSVGDKYQPQHF. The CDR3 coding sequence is TGCAGCGTTGGGGACAAATATCAGCCCCAGCATTTT.

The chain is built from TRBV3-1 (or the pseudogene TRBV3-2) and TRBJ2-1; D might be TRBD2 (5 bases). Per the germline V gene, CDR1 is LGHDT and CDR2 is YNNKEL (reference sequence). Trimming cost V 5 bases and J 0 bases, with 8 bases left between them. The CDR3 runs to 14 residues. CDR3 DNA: TGTGCCAGCAGCGAGGGCGACTCCTACAATGAGCAGTTCTTC. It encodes CASSEGDSYNEQFF.

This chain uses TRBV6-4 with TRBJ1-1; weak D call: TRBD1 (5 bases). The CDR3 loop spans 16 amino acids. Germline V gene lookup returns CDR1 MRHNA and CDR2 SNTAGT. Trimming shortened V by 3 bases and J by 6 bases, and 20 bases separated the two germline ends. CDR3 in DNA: TGTGCCAGCAGTGAGGTTGACAGTGGCTTTATCCCTGAAGCTTTCTTT. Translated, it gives CASSEVDSGFIPEAFF.

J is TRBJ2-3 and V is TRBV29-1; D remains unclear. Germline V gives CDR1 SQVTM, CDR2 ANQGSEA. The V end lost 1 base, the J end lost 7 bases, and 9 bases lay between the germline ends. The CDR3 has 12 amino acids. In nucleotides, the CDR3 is TGCAGCGTTGAAGTTGCAGATTATACGCAGTATTTT. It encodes CSVEVADYTQYF.

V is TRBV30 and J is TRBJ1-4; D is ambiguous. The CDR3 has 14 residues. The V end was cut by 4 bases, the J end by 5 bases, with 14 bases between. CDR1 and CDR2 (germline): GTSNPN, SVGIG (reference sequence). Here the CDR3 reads CAWNNHEANEKLFF. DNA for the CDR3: TGTGCCTGGAATAACCACGAAGCGAATGAAAAACTGTTTTTT.

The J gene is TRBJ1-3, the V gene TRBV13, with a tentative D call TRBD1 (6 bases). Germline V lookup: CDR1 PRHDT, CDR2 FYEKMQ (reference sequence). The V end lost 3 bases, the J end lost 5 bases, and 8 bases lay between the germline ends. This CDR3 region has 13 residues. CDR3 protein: CASSLDSRNTIYF. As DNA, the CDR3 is TGTGCCAGCAGCTTGGACAGTCGAAACACCATATATTTT.

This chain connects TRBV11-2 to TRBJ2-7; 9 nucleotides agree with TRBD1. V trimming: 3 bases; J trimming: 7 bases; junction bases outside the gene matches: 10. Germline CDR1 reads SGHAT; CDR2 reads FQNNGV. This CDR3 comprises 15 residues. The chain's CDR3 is CASSFYRGREVEQYF. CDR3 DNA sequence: TGTGCCAGCAGCTTCTACAGGGGGCGCGAGGTAGAGCAGTACTTC.

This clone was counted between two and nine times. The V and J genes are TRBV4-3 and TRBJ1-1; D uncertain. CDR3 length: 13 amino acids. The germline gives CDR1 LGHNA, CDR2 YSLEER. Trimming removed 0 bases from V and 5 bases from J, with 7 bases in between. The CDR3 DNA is TGCGCCAGCAGCCAAGACTCTCGGACTGAAGCTTTCTTT. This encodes CASSQDSRTEAFF.

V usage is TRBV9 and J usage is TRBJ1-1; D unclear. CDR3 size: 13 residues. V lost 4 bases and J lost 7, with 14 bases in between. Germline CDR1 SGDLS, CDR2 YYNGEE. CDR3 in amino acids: CASSPRWGGEAFF. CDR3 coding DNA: TGTGCCAGCAGCCCCCGATGGGGAGGTGAAGCTTTCTTT.